The 28 T cell receptor beta chains listed next were all sequenced from one sample in a study of identical twins. TCRdb analysed the 5' RACE reads with MiXCR anew, one entry per CDR3 protein. The sample records 510,000 or so distinct CDR3 sequences, roughly 15% being singletons. In addition, the sample was reused for a study of yellow fever vaccine responses in identical twins.

The material sequenced was CD4+ T cells sorted from blood. The source is a young woman in good health.

At least ten counts were recorded for this clonotype. The gene calls are TRBV12-3 or TRBV12-4 and TRBJ1-6, with unresolved D. CDR3 length: 13 residues. The ends were cut back, 2 bases at V and 9 bases at J, with 8 bases in the middle. CDR3 DNA: TGTGCCAGCAGTTTATTTAAGGGTTCACCCCTCCACTTT. Residues: CASSLFKGSPLHF.

In its sample, this clonotype was seen a few times. Here the CDR3 reads CSVVGSNYGYTF. The CDR3 DNA reads as TGCAGCGTTGTCGGGTCGAATTATGGCTACACCTTC. The chain recombines TRBV29-1 with TRBJ1-2, with D unclear. The CDR3 contains 12 residues. Germline CDR1 reads SQVTM; CDR2 reads ANQGSEA. Trimming took off 4 bases at V and 5 bases at J, with 11 bases between the two ends.

Here the CDR3 DNA reads TGCAGTGCTAGAATCGCGACTAGGCAGACAGATACGCAGTATTTT. Translated: CSARIATRQTDTQYF. The chain links TRBV20-1 to TRBJ2-3, with D tentatively TRBD2 (6 bases). This CDR3 comprises 15 residues. Germline CDR1 is DFQATT and CDR2 is SNEGSKA (reference sequence). The germline V and J ends were trimmed by 2 bases and 3 bases, with 15 bases remaining between them.

The chain has TRBV20-1 and TRBJ2-7; weak D call: TRBD1 (6 bases). Germline CDR1 is DFQATT and CDR2 is SNEGSKA (reference sequence). The V and J ends lost 3 bases and 7 bases respectively, with 16 bases between them. The CDR3 length is 13 residues. CDR3 bases: TGCAGTGCTAGGACAGGAGGTGGGATTGAGCAGTACGTC. Encoded protein: CSARTGGGIEQYV.

This clonotype occurred a few times. The rearrangement links TRBV7-9 to TRBJ2-5; D is undetermined. V lost 7 bases to trimming and J lost 4 bases, with 16 bases between them. Germline V CDR1 and CDR2: SEHNR, FQNEAQ (reference sequence). CDR3 length: 14 residues. CDR3 protein: CASNSQTPTETQYF. CDR3 sequence (DNA): TGTGCCAGCAACTCCCAGACTCCCACAGAGACCCAGTACTTC.

This clonotype was seen a handful of times. The rearrangement joins TRBV28 to TRBJ1-2, with 7 bases lining up with TRBD1. This CDR3 comprises 12 residues. The germline V gene encodes CDR1 MDHEN and CDR2 SYDVKM. J gave up 4 bases and V 8 bases, and 4 bases lay outside the gene matches. The CDR3 spells CASWGQTYGYTF. As DNA, the CDR3 is TGTGCCAGCTGGGGACAGACCTATGGCTACACCTTC.

The chain employs TRBV12-3 or TRBV12-4 and TRBJ2-1; 8 bases are a match to TRBD1. The CDR3 sequence is 16 residues long. The J segment lost 5 bases and the V segment lost 6 bases, leaving 12 bases of the junction unmatched. Written as DNA, the CDR3 is TGTGCCAGCAGACCTAATCGGGACAGGCTTGACAATGAGCAGTTCTTC. Its translation is CASRPNRDRLDNEQFF.

This clonotype has only a few counts. J is TRBJ2-7 and V is TRBV20-1, with 9 bases aligning to TRBD2. The CDR3 loop spans 14 amino acids. Germline V lookup: CDR1 DFQATT, CDR2 SNEGSKA (reference sequence). J was trimmed by 0 bases and V by 6 bases; bases with no gene match: 6. CDR3 nucleotide sequence: TGCAGTGCCCCGGCGGGGGGGAGCTCCTACGAGCAGTACGTC. This sequence encodes CSAPAGGSSYEQYV.

This chain joins TRBV12-3 or TRBV12-4 and TRBJ1-5; maybe TRBD1 (6 bases). This CDR3 is 14 amino acids long. V lost 8 bases and J 6 bases, leaving 17 bases between the germline ends. Here the CDR3 reads CASGAQGFVQPQHF. For the CDR3, the DNA is TGTGCCAGCGGAGCGCAGGGGTTTGTTCAGCCCCAGCATTTT.

This clonotype was detected a few times. This chain uses TRBV29-1 with TRBJ2-5, with D uncertain. The CDR3 contains 11 residues. The V end was cut by 4 bases, the J end by 4 bases, with 7 bases between. The germline V gene encodes CDR1 SQVTM and CDR2 ANQGSEA. DNA for the CDR3: TGCAGCGTTGCACCGGGAGAGACCCAGTACTTC. This encodes CSVAPGETQYF.

The V gene is TRBV5-6, the J gene TRBJ2-7; perhaps TRBD1 as D (6 bases). The CDR3 loop spans 13 amino acids. Trimming shortened V by 4 bases and J by 4 bases, and 12 bases separated the two germline ends. Germline CDR1 and CDR2: SGHDT and YYEEEE. For the CDR3, the DNA is TGTGCCAGCAGCCCCGGACAGCTATACGAGCAGTACTTC. It specifies CASSPGQLYEQYF.

The chain couples TRBV28 to TRBJ1-2; 7 bases line up with TRBD1. V shed 7 bases, J shed 4 bases, and the junction held 6 bases outside the gene matches. Germline V CDR1 and CDR2: MDHEN, SYDVKM. The CDR3 contains 13 residues. The CDR3 region is CASTTRTGYGYTF. CDR3 coding DNA: TGTGCCAGCACTACCCGGACAGGCTATGGCTACACCTTC.

This clonotype was detected only a few times. V is TRBV5-1 and J is TRBJ2-3; tentative D call: TRBD2 (5 bases). This CDR3 region has 14 residues. Deletions cut 1 base from V and 2 bases from J, with 8 bases between. Germline loops: CDR1 SGHRS, CDR2 YFSETQ. The CDR3 is CASSLQADTDTQYF. The CDR3 bases are TGCGCCAGCAGCTTGCAAGCGGACACAGATACGCAGTATTTT.

This clonotype has just a few counts. The chain joins TRBV7-9 to TRBJ2-1; 7 bases are a match to TRBD2. Germline trimming cut 2 bases from V and 2 bases from J; bases unmatched to any gene: 6. CDR3 size: 16 residues. CDR1 SEHNR and CDR2 FQNEAQ come from the germline V gene (reference sequence). The CDR3 bases are TGTGCCAGCAGCTTAATCTTGCGGGGGACCTACAATGAGCAGTTCTTC. Its protein product is CASSLILRGTYNEQFF.

This chain uses TRBV7-8 with TRBJ2-5; 7 bases fit TRBD2. The trim removed 2 bases at V and 2 bases at J, leaving 11 bases unmatched. CDR1 is SGHVS, CDR2 FQNEAQ, per germline. The CDR3 runs 17 residues. Here the CDR3 DNA reads TGTGCCAGCAGCTTATTTCTTAGCCGGGACTATCAAGAGACCCAGTACTTC. Translating it yields CASSLFLSRDYQETQYF.

The chain is built from TRBV12-3 or TRBV12-4 and TRBJ2-3, with 11 bases that match TRBD2. V lost 2 bases to trimming and J lost 0 bases; unmatched junction nucleotides: 10. The CDR3 spans 19 residues. The CDR3 DNA is TGTGCCAGCAGTTTACCTCGACAGGGACTAGCGGTTAGCACAGATACGCAGTATTTT. This gives the protein CASSLPRQGLAVSTDTQYF.

The CDR3 region has the DNA TGCGCCAGCCGCGAGACTAGCCCGGGGGTCGGTGAGCAGTTCTTC. Translation gives CASRETSPGVGEQFF. The V and J genes are TRBV10-1 and TRBJ2-1, with 7 bases identical to TRBD2. The CDR3 sequence is 15 residues long. The germline V gene encodes CDR1 WNHNN and CDR2 SYGVQD (reference sequence). V shed 8 bases and J 9 bases; nucleotides not matched to a gene: 16.

This clonotype was detected only a few times. The rearrangement uses TRBV14 and TRBJ2-7; TRBD2 aligns across 12 bases. The CDR3 loop spans 16 amino acids. J lost 8 bases, V lost 4 bases, and 12 bases had no gene match. Looked up from germline, CDR1 is SGHDN and CDR2 is FVKESK. The CDR3 coding sequence is TGTGCCAGCAGCCCACCCCAACTAGCGGGAGGAACCCAGCAGTACTTC. Residues: CASSPPQLAGGTQQYF.

Only a few counts were recorded for this clonotype. V gene TRBV5-1 combines with J gene TRBJ1-1; no clear D gene. CDR1 is SGHRS, CDR2 YFSETQ, per germline. This CDR3 region has 16 residues. V was clipped by 0 bases and J by 1 base, with 13 bases between them. For the CDR3, the DNA is TGCGCCAGCAGCTTGGTCACCGGGTACGAGAACACTGAAGCTTTCTTT. Protein: CASSLVTGYENTEAFF.

This chain connects TRBV4-1 to TRBJ2-1, with a tentative D call TRBD1 (8 bases). This CDR3 is 13 amino acids long. V was cut by 5 bases and J by 7 bases, with 12 bases left in between. Looked up from germline, CDR1 is MGHRA and CDR2 is YSYEKL. CDR3 protein: CASSDRGGNEQFF. The CDR3 coding sequence is TGCGCCAGCAGCGACAGGGGAGGGAATGAGCAGTTCTTC.

The gene calls are TRBV4-1 and TRBJ2-1, with D perhaps given as TRBD1 or TRBD2 (6 bases each). Germline V gives CDR1 MGHRA, CDR2 YSYEKL. Between the trimmed V and J ends, which lost 4 bases and 10 bases, there was a span of 23 bases. The CDR3 sequence is 16 residues long. The CDR3: CASSPRDSPVQGEQFF. The CDR3, as DNA: TGCGCCAGCAGCCCGCGGGACTCACCGGTCCAGGGGGAGCAGTTCTTC.

V and J are TRBV5-1 and TRBJ2-5; D may be TRBD2 (5 bases). The CDR3 sequence is 15 residues long. Germline V gene lookup returns CDR1 SGHRS and CDR2 YFSETQ. The V end was cut by 4 bases, the J end by 1 base, with 14 bases between. The CDR3 nucleotides read TGCGCCAGCAGCCGCTTCTCGGGGATCCAAGAGACCCAGTACTTC. Translated, it gives CASSRFSGIQETQYF.

V gene TRBV28 combines with J gene TRBJ2-1; 11 bases are a match to TRBD2. CDR1 and CDR2 from the germline V gene are MDHEN and SYDVKM. The length of the CDR3 is 14 residues. V trimming: 7 bases; J trimming: 9 bases; junction bases outside the gene matches: 8. Here the CDR3 DNA reads TGTGCCAGCAAGCGAACTAGCGGGAGCCTTGAGCAGTTCTTC. Translation: CASKRTSGSLEQFF.

This clonotype was counted a few times. V gene TRBV27 combines with J gene TRBJ2-7; 8 positions agree with TRBD2. The CDR3 length is 13 residues. Germline V gene sequence: CDR1 MNHEY, CDR2 SMNVEV (reference sequence). Trimming cost V 5 bases and J 3 bases; bases outside gene matches: 3. CDR3 in DNA: TGTGCCAGCAGTGCTCGGGAGGGCTACGAGCAGTACTTC. Its protein product is CASSAREGYEQYF.

In this sample, this clonotype turned up a few times. V and J are TRBV6-5 and TRBJ1-6; a possible D gene is TRBD1 (5 bases). The CDR3 has 12 amino acids. Germline V gene sequence: CDR1 MNHEY, CDR2 SVGAGI. Trimming took 6 bases from V and 7 from J, leaving 7 bases between them. DNA for the CDR3: TGTGCCAGCAGGGACACGAATTCACCCCTCCACTTT. Its protein product is CASRDTNSPLHF.

This clonotype turned up a few times. V is TRBV20-1 and J is TRBJ2-1; 10 bases are a match to TRBD1. The V segment lost 6 bases and the J segment 6 bases; nucleotides outside the gene matches: 11. Germline V gives CDR1 DFQATT, CDR2 SNEGSKA (reference sequence). CDR3 size: 15 residues. Written as DNA, the CDR3 is TGCAGTGCCTTCTTGGAAGGGACAGGGGTCAATGAGCAGTTCTTC. It is translated as CSAFLEGTGVNEQFF.

This sequence joins TRBV15 and TRBJ2-1, with 10 nucleotides matching TRBD1. CDR1 and CDR2 from the germline V gene are LNHNV and YYDKDF (reference sequence). This CDR3 comprises 16 residues. V was clipped by 1 base and J by 5 bases; unmatched bases: 5. DNA of the CDR3: TGTGCCACCAGCAGAGCCCGGGGACAGGGGAACAATGAGCAGTTCTTC. Protein sequence: CATSRARGQGNNEQFF. The whole variable domain, remainder taken from reference TRBV15 and TRBJ2-1, is DAMVIQNPRYQVTQFGKPVTLSCSQTLNHNVMYWYQQKSSQAPKLLFHYYDKDFNNEADTPDNFQSRRPNTSFCFLDIRSPGLGDTAMYLCATSRARGQGNNEQFFGPGTRLTVL.

The genes are TRBV3-1 and TRBJ2-1; 8 bases agree with TRBD1. CDR1 is LGHDT, CDR2 YNNKEL, per germline (reference sequence). This CDR3 is 18 amino acids long. V lost 5 bases and J lost 4; bases outside the gene matches: 16. This CDR3 reads CASSSQGGQGVFYNEQFF. Written as DNA, the CDR3 is TGTGCCAGCAGCTCCCAGGGAGGACAGGGTGTTTTTTACAATGAGCAGTTCTTC.